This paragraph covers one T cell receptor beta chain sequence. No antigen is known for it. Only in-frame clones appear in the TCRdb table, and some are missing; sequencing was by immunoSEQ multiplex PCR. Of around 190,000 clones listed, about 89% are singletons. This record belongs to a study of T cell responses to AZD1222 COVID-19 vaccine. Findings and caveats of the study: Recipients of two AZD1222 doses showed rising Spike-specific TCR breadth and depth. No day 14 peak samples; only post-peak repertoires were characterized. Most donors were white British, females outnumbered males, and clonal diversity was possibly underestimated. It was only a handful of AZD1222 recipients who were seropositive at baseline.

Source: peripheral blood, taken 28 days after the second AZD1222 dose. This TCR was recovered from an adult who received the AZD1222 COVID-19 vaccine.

CDR3 nucleotide sequence: TGTGCCAGCAGCCCCCGGACGGGGGAGGGAGGCTACACCTTC. Its translation: CASSPRTGEGGYTF. V usage is TRBV9 and J usage is TRBJ1-2, with D possibly being TRBD1 (5 bases). The length of the CDR3 is 14 residues. V lost 4 bases, J lost 8 bases, and 18 bases lay in between. CDR1 is SGDLS and CDR2 is YYNGEE in the germline V gene.